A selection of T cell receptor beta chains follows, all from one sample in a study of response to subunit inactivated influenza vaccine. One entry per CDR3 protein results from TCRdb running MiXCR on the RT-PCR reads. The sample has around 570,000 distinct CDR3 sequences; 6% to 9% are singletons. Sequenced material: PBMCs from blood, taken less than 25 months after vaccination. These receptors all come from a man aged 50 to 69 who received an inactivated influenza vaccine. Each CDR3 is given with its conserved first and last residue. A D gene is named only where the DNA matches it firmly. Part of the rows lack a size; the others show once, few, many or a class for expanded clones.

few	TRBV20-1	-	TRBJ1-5	TGCAGTGCTAGAGATCCGCGTCAGCCCAACAATCAGCCCCAGCATTTT	CSARDPRQPNNQPQHF
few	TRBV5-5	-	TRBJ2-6	TGTGCCAGCAAGACCGGGACGGCCGGCTCTGGGGCCAACGTCCTGACTTTC	CASKTGTAGSGANVLTF
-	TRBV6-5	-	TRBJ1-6	TGTGCCAGCAGTTACTCGAGACCTCAGAATAATTCACCCCTCCACTTT	CASSYSRPQNNSPLHF
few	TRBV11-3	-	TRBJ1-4	TGTGCCAGCAGCTTATTCATGGAGTTGTTTCGACACACAACTAATGAAAAACTGTTTTTT	CASSLFMELFRHTTNEKLFF
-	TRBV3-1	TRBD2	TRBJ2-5	TGTGCCAGCAGCCGACCGGGACTAATGGGAGAGACCCAGTACTTC	CASSRPGLMGETQYF
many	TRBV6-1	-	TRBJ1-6	TGTGCCAGCAGTGAATATGGGGGAGCCAATTCACCCCTCCACTTT	CASSEYGGANSPLHF
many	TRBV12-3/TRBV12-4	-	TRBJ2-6	TGTGCCAGCAGTTTAGTGGGGGCGAAAGGGGCCAACGTCCTGACTTTC	CASSLVGAKGANVLTF
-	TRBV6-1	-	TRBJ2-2	TGTGCCAGCAGCCAACTGGCGTGGGGGCTGACCACCGGGGAGCTGTTTTTT	CASSQLAWGLTTGELFF
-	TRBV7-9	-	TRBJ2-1	TGTGCCAGCAGCCCAGCGAGTGGGCCCTCCTACAATGAGCAGTTCTTC	CASSPASGPSYNEQFF
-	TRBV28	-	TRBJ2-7	TGTGCCAGCAGTTTCCAGGGCCCGCTGACCTCCTACGAGCAGTACTTC	CASSFQGPLTSYEQYF
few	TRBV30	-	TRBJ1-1	TGTGCCTGGGACGGGGGACACCCGAACACTGAAGCTTTCTTT	CAWDGGHPNTEAFF
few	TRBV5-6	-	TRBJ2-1	TGTGCCAGCAGCTTGGTAGGAGCGGACGAATTCAATGAGCAGTTCTTC	CASSLVGADEFNEQFF
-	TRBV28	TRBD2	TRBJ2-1	TGTGCCAGCAGCCCTGGGAGGATCGGGCGGGAGAGGGGTCGCTCCTACAATGGGCAGTTCTTC	CASSPGRIGRERGRSYNGQFF
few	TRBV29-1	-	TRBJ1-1	TGCAGCGTTGAGGAGGGGACGAACACTGAAGCTTTCTTT	CSVEEGTNTEAFF
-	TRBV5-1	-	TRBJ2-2	TGCGCCAGCAGCGTGTCCTACAGGGTGTTATACACCGAGGAGCTGTTTTTT	CASSVSYRVLYTEELFF
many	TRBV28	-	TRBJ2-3	TGTGCCAGCAGTTTAGCGGGGAAGGGCACAGATACGCAGTATTTT	CASSLAGKGTDTQYF
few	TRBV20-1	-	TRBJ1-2	TGCAGTGCTGATCCCCGTGGCTCGGGAGACTATGGCTACACCTTC	CSADPRGSGDYGYTF
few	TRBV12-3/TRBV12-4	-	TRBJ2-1	TGTGCCAGCAGTTTGAGCGAGAGCTCCTACAATGAGCAGTTCTTC	CASSLSESSYNEQFF
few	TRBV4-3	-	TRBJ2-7	TGCGCCAGCAGCCAAAAGGCAGGTTTTTTCGACGAGCAGTACTTC	CASSQKAGFFDEQYF
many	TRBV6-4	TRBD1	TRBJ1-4	TGTGCCAGCATCCTGTGGACAGGGGGCCTTTTAAGTGAAAAACTGTTTTTT	CASILWTGGLLSEKLFF
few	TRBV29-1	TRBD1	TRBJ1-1	TGCAGCGTACAGGGGTCTTACACTGAAGCTTTCTTT	CSVQGSYTEAFF
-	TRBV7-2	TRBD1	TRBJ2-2	TGTGCCAGCAGCTTCGGACAGGGGTGGCCCGGGGAGCTGTTTTTT	CASSFGQGWPGELFF
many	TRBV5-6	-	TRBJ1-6	TGTGCCAGCAGCTTGATAAATTCACCCCTCCACTTT	CASSLINSPLHF
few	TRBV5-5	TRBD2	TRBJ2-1	TGTGCCAGCAGCTTGGCCTCGGAACTAGCGGCATACAATGAGCAGTTCTTC	CASSLASELAAYNEQFF
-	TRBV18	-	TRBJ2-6	TGTGCCAGCTCACCAAGGACAGCGCTCTCTGGGGCCAACGTCCTGACTTTC	CASSPRTALSGANVLTF
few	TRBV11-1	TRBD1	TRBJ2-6	TGTGCCAGCAGCTTAGGACAGGGGCTCCTCTCTGGGGCCAACGTCCTGACTTTC	CASSLGQGLLSGANVLTF
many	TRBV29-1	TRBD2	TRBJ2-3	TGCAGCGTTGAACTGCTTAGCGGGGGCGCGGGACTAGCGGGAACAGATACGCAGTATTTT	CSVELLSGGAGLAGTDTQYF
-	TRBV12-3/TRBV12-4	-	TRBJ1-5	TGTGCCAGCAGCCCGGGGCTATATCAGCCCCAGCATTTT	CASSPGLYQPQHF
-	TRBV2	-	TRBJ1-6	TGTGCCAGCAGTGAATTGAGCTCCTATAATTCACCCCTCCACTTT	CASSELSSYNSPLHF
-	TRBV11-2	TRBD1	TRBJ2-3	TGTGCCAGCAGCTTAGTCGCGACAGGGGGAGATACGCAGTATTTT	CASSLVATGGDTQYF
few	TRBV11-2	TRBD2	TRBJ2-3	TGTGCCAGCAGCTTAGTGGGAGGGCCGTTTGATACGCAGTATTTT	CASSLVGGPFDTQYF
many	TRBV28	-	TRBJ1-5	TGTGCCAGCAGTTTGAGAGGGGAGGACAACCAGCCCCAGCATTTT	CASSLRGEDNQPQHF
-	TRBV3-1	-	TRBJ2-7	TGTGCCAGCAGAGAGGGACCACAAAGCTCCTACGAGCAGTACTTC	CASREGPQSSYEQYF
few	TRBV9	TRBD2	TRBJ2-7	TGTGCCAGCAGTTTAGGGAGCGGGAAGAACGAGCAGTACTTC	CASSLGSGKNEQYF
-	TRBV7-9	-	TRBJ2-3	TGTGCCAGCAGCTTTATGGTTAGCACAGATACGCAGTATTTT	CASSFMVSTDTQYF
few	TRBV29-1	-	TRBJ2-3	TGCAGCGTTGCCGTAGGGGGGGCAGTGTCAGATACGCAGTATTTT	CSVAVGGAVSDTQYF
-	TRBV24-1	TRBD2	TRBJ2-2	TGTGCCACCAGTGAAGGTCTAGCGGGAGAGGTGCCCGGGGAGCTGTTTTTT	CATSEGLAGEVPGELFF
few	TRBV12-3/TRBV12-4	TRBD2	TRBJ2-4	TGTGCCAGCAGTTTCCTGGAGGGACTAGCGGGAAGTCTAGCCAAAAACATTCAGTACTTC	CASSFLEGLAGSLAKNIQYF
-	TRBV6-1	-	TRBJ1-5	TGTGCCAGCAGTGAATGGGGTCAGCCCCAGCATTTT	CASSEWGQPQHF
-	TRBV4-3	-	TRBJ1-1	TGCGCCAGCAGCCAAGGCAGGCCCACTGAAGCTTTCTTT	CASSQGRPTEAFF
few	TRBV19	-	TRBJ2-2	TGTGCCGGAGACAACACCGGGGAGCTGTTTTTT	CAGDNTGELFF
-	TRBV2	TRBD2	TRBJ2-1	TGTGCCAGCAGTACCAGCGGGAGGGCCGGGTATGAGCAGTTCTTC	CASSTSGRAGYEQFF
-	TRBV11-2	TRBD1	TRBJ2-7	TGTGCCAGCAGCCGGCTACAGGGGGCGTCCCCCTACGAGCAGTACTTC	CASSRLQGASPYEQYF
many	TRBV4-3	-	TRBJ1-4	TGCGCCAGCAGCCTGGGCAGGGGAGGCGAAAAACTGTTTTTT	CASSLGRGGEKLFF
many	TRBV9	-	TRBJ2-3	TGTGCCAGCAGCGTAGATCTTGGGACCGGAACAGATACGCAGTATTTT	CASSVDLGTGTDTQYF
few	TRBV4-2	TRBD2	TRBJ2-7	TGTGCCAGCAGCCAAACCTTGACTAGCGGGAGAGGCGAGCAGTACTTC	CASSQTLTSGRGEQYF
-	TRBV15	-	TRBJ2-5	TGTGCCACCAGCAGAGATCGGGCATCATCAGCAGCACAGGGGACCCAGTACTTC	CATSRDRASSAAQGTQYF
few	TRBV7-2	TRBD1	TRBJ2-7	TGTGCCAGCAGCTTAGCCTACCAAAGGGACAGGGACTACGAGCAGTACTTC	CASSLAYQRDRDYEQYF
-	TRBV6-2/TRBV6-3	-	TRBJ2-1	TGTGCCAGCAGTCCCGGGTCAGGGGTCCATGAGCAGTTCTTC	CASSPGSGVHEQFF
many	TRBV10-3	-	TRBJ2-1	TGTGCCATCAGTAAACAGGGATCTCACAATGAGCAGTTCTTC	CAISKQGSHNEQFF
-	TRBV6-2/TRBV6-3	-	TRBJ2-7	TGTGCCAGCAGTCAAACGACAGGCTACGAGCAGTACTTC	CASSQTTGYEQYF
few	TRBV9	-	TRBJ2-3	TGTGCCAGCAGCGTCCGACAGGGCACAGATACGCAGTATTTT	CASSVRQGTDTQYF
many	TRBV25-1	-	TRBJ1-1	TGTGCCAGCAGTGAATTTGGGCGTGGGTTAGCTTTCTTT	CASSEFGRGLAFF